The clone carrying this T cell receptor beta chain was seen a single time. Its antigen is not identified. Healthy donors had no documented immune events, such as infections, while sampled. This specimen belongs to a study of identifying expanded T cells in peripheral blood. The study, taken as a whole, reports: Technical replicates showed roughly 1.2 changed clones; about 2 weeks about 16; four weeks 19. Across healthy donors, higher total template counts meant significantly greater approximately 2-week count variance.

The assay was immunoSEQ multiplex PCR, and TCRdb's table has in-frame clones only and misses some. Seen here are about 54,000 clones, approximately 89% observed once, and the top ten hold approximately 3.8%. The germline V and J ends were trimmed by 8 bases and 7 bases, with 17 bases remaining between them. The germline V gene encodes CDR1 SGHAT and CDR2 FQNNGV. This CDR3 has 13 residues. This sequence joins TRBV11-2 and TRBJ2-5; D is ambiguous. The sequence derives from a person between 18 and 75 years old in good health. Material: blood. The CDR3 coding sequence is TGTGCCAGCTTCAAGGAAGGAGATGTGACCCAGTACTTC. Residues: CASFKEGDVTQYF. Supplemented by reference TRBV11-2 and TRBJ2-5, the full variable domain reads EAGVAQSPRYKIIEKRQSVAFWCNPISGHATLYWYQQILGQGPKLLIQFQNNGVVDDSQLPKDRFSAERLKGVDSTLKIQPAKLEDSAVYLCASFKEGDVTQYFGPGTRLLVL.